The entry below gives a single TCR beta chain sequence along with its context. Its target is not known. Trimming left V 5 bases short and J 2 bases short, with 10 bases between. The CDR3 runs to 14 residues. Germline CDR1 reads MNHEY; CDR2 reads SMNVEV (reference sequence). PCR used 60 Vbeta primers and 13 Jbeta primers. Some clones are missing from TCRdb's copy, which holds only in-frame ones; the method was immunoSEQ multiplex PCR. The sample holds more than 200,000 clones, around 80% seen once. This specimen comes from a study of cytomegalovirus exposure and HLA in healthy donors. Study information: Across some 400 genotyped donors, 81% landed in the Caucasian-associated ancestry cluster.

Study findings and constraints: The number of N-insertions in an Asian-associated ancestry cluster was reportedly below the roughly 620-donor mean in a later analysis.

The V and J genes are TRBV27 and TRBJ2-1, with a possible D match to TRBD2 (5 bases). The specimen sequenced was PBMCs. The TCR comes from a man aged 40-49 years in good health and CMV-seropositive. The CDR3 spells CASSGSDPYNEQFF. DNA of the CDR3: TGTGCCAGCAGTGGTAGCGACCCCTACAATGAGCAGTTCTTC.